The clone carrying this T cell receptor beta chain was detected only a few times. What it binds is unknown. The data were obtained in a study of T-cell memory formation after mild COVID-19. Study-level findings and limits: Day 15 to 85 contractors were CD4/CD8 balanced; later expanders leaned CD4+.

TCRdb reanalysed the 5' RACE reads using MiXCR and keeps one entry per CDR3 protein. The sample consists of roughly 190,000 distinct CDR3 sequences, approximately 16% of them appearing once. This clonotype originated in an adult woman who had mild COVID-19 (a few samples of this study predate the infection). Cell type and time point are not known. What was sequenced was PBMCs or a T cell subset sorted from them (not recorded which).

The CDR3 coding sequence is TGTGCCAGCAGCTCCGCCGGGGGGAGTGGTGAAGCTTTCTTT. Amino acids: CASSSAGGSGEAFF. V and J are TRBV11-3 and TRBJ1-1; D might be TRBD1 (5 bases). The V and J ends lost 4 bases and 7 bases respectively, with 16 bases between them. The germline V gene encodes CDR1 SGHNT and CDR2 YENEEA. The CDR3 has 14 amino acids.